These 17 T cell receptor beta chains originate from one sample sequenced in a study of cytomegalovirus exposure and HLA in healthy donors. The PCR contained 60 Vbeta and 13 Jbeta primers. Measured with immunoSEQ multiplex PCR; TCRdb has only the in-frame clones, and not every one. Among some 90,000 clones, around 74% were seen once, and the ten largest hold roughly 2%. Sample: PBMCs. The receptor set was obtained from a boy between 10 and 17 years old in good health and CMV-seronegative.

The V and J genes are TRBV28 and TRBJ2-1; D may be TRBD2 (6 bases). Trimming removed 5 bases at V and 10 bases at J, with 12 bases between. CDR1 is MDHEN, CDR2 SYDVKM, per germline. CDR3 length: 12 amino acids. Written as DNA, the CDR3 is TGTGCCAGCAGTCTCCTGGGGGGAGAGCAGTTCTTC. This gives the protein CASSLLGGEQFF.

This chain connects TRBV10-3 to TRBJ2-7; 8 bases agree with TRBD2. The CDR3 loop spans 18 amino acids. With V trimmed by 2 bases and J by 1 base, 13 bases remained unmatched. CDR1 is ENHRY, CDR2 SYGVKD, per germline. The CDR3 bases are TGTGCCATCAGTGAGAGCTTCCTGATGATAGCGGGATCCTACGAGCAGTACTTC. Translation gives CAISESFLMIAGSYEQYF.

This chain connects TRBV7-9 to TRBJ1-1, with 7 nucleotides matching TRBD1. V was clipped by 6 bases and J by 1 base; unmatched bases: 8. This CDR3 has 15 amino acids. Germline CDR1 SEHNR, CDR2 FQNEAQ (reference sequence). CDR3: CASSAPGQTNTEAFF. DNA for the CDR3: TGTGCCAGCAGTGCACCGGGACAGACGAACACTGAAGCTTTCTTT.

In DNA, the CDR3 is TGTGCCATCAGTGAGTCCAACCCGAGGAACACTGAAGCTTTCTTT. Its protein is CAISESNPRNTEAFF. The rearrangement links TRBV10-3 to TRBJ1-1; D is unclear. The CDR3 is 15 residues long. The germline V gene has CDR1 ENHRY and CDR2 SYGVKD. The ends were cut back, 0 bases at V and 1 base at J, with 9 bases in the middle.

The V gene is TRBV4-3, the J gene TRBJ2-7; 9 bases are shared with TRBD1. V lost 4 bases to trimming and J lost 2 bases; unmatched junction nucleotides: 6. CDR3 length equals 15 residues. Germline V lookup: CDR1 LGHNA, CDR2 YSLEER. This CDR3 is CASSPGQGLAYEQYF. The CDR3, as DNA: TGCGCCAGCAGCCCGGGACAGGGTCTCGCCTACGAGCAGTACTTC.

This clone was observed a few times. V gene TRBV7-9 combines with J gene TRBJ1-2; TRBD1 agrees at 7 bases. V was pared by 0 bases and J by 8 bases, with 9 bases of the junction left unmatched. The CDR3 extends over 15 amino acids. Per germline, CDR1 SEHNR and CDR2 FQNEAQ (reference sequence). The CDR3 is CASSLAGGHQLGYTF. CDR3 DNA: TGTGCCAGCAGCTTAGCAGGGGGCCATCAATTAGGCTACACCTTC.

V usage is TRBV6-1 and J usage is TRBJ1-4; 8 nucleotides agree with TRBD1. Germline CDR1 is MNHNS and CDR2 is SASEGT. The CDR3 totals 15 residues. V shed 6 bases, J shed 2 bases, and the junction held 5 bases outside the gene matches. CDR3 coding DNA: TGTGCCAGCAGCCGACAGGGGAGGACTAATGAAAAACTGTTTTTT. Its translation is CASSRQGRTNEKLFF.

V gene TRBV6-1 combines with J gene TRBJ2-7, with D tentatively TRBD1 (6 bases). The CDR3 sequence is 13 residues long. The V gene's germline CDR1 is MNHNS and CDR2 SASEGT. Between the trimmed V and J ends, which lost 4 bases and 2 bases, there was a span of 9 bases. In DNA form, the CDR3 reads TGTGCCAGCAGTGGACGGGACACCTACGAGCAGTACTTC. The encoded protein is CASSGRDTYEQYF.

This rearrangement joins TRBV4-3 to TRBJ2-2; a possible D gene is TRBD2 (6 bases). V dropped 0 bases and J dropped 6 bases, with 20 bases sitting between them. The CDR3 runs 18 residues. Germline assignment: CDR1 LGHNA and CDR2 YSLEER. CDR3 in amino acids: CASSQDPNVRDFPGELFF. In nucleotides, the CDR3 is TGCGCCAGCAGCCAAGACCCTAACGTCAGGGACTTCCCCGGGGAGCTGTTTTTT.

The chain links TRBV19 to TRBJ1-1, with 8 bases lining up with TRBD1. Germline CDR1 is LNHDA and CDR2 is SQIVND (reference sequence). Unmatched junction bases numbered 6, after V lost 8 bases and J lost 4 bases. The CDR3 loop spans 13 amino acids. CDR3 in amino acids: CASSDRGSTEAFF. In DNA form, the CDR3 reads TGTGCCAGTTCAGACAGGGGCAGCACTGAAGCTTTCTTT.

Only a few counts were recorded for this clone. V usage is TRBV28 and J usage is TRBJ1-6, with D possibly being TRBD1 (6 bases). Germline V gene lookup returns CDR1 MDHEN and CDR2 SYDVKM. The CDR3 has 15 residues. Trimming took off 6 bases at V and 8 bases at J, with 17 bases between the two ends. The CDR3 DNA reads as TGTGCCAGCAGCCCCTTCGACAGGTCGTATTCACCCCTCCACTTT. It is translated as CASSPFDRSYSPLHF.

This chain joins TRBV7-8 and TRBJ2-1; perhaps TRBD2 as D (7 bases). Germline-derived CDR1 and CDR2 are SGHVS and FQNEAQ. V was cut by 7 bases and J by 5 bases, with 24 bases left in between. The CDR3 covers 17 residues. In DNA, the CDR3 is TGTGCCAGCACTAAAGGGGGGAGGGTCCACGATAACAATGAGCAGTTCTTC. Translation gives CASTKGGRVHDNNEQFF.

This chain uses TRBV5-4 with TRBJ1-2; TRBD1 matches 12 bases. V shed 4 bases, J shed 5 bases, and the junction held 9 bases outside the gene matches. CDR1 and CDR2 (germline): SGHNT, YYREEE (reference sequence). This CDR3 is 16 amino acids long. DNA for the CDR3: TGTGCCAGCAGCCTGAGGGGACAGGGGGCAAAATATGGCTACACCTTC. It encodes CASSLRGQGAKYGYTF. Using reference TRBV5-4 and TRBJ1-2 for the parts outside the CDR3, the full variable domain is ETGVTQSPTHLIKTRGQQVTLRCSSQSGHNTVSWYQQALGQGPQFIFQYYREEENGRGNFPPRFSGLQFPNYSSELNVNALELDDSALYLCASSLRGQGAKYGYTFGSGTRLTVV.

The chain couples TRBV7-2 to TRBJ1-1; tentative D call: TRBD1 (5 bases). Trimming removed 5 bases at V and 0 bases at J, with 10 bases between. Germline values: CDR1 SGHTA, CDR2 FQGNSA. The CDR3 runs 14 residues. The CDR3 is CASSPGLLNTEAFF. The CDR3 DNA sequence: TGTGCCAGCAGCCCGGGACTCCTGAACACTGAAGCTTTCTTT.

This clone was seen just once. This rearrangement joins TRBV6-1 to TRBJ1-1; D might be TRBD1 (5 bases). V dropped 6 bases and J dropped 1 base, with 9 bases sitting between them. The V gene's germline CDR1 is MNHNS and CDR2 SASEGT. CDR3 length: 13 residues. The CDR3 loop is CASRDIPNTEAFF. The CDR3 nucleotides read TGTGCCAGCAGGGACATCCCGAACACTGAAGCTTTCTTT.

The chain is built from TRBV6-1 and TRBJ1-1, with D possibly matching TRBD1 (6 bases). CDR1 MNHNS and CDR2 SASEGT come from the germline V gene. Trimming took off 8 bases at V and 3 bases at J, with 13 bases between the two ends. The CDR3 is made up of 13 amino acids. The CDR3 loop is CASSFGQHTEAFF. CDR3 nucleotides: TGTGCCAGCTCTTTCGGACAGCACACTGAAGCTTTCTTT.

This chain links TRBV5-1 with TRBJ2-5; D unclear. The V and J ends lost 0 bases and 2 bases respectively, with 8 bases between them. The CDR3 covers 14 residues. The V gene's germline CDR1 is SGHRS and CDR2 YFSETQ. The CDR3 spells CASSLGQRQETQYF. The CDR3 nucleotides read TGCGCCAGCAGCTTGGGGCAAAGACAAGAGACCCAGTACTTC.